These 31 T cell receptor beta chains were sequenced from one sample in a study of blood T cell repertoires in COVID-19. Sequenced by immunoSEQ multiplex PCR; TCRdb stores in-frame clones only, minus some. The sample shows more than 95,000 clones, about four fifths of them seen only once. The sequenced sample consisted of peripheral blood. The receptors come from an older man with active or convalescent COVID-19.

The chain employs TRBV7-2 and TRBJ2-3; a weak D match, TRBD2 (5 bases). From germline, CDR1 is SGHTA and CDR2 FQGNSA. V was trimmed by 2 bases and J by 6 bases, leaving 15 bases between them. This CDR3 is 15 amino acids long. In DNA form, the CDR3 reads TGTGCCAGCAGCTTACATGGCAGCCGAGGGGATACGCAGTATTTT. Translated: CASSLHGSRGDTQYF.

CDR3: CASSRGAPGTVDEKLFF. CDR3 bases: TGTGCCAGCAGCCGAGGGGCCCCCGGGACAGTGGATGAAAAACTGTTTTTT. The rearrangement uses TRBV7-3 and TRBJ1-4, with 7 bases aligning to TRBD1. Germline values: CDR1 SGHTA, CDR2 FQGTGA. The trim removed 5 bases at V and 6 bases at J, leaving 15 bases unmatched. The CDR3 spans 17 residues.

The CDR3 loop is CASSQWGTAGNTIYF. The CDR3 DNA sequence: TGTGCCAGCAGCCAGTGGGGGACAGCGGGAAACACCATATATTTT. The rearrangement links TRBV3-1 (or the pseudogene TRBV3-2) to TRBJ1-3, with TRBD1 matching over 7 bases. Germline assignment: CDR1 LGHDT and CDR2 YNNKEL (reference sequence). This CDR3 has 15 residues. The V and J ends lost 3 bases and 4 bases, in that order; junction bases with no gene match: 6.

The V call is TRBV27, the J call TRBJ1-1, with D perhaps TRBD1 (6 bases). CDR1 and CDR2 (germline): MNHEY, SMNVEV (reference sequence). The CDR3 extends over 13 amino acids. The V and J ends lost 6 bases and 3 bases respectively, with 11 bases between them. CDR3 DNA: TGTGCCAGCAGGCTACAGGGATACACTGAAGCTTTCTTT. Translated: CASRLQGYTEAFF.

A few counts support this clone. V gene TRBV27 combines with J gene TRBJ2-1, with D possibly TRBD1 on 5 matching bases. Germline CDR1 is MNHEY and CDR2 is SMNVEV (reference sequence). The CDR3 extends over 14 amino acids. The V gene lost 5 bases and the J gene lost 0 bases, with 8 bases spanning the gap. Here the CDR3 reads CASSQGISYNEQFF. The CDR3, as DNA: TGTGCCAGCAGTCAGGGAATCTCCTACAATGAGCAGTTCTTC.

CDR3 DNA sequence: TGCAGCGTTGATGGTCCTGGGACAAAGGCTTTCTTT. It is translated as CSVDGPGTKAFF. This sequence joins TRBV29-1 and TRBJ1-1; tentatively, D is TRBD1 (6 bases). Germline-derived CDR1 and CDR2 are SQVTM and ANQGSEA. The CDR3 extends over 12 amino acids. The germline V and J ends were trimmed by 3 bases and 11 bases, with 16 bases remaining between them.

V usage is TRBV6-5 and J usage is TRBJ1-1; TRBD1 matches 9 bases. CDR1 is MNHEY, CDR2 SVGAGI, per germline. The CDR3 runs to 13 residues. Germline trimming cut 6 bases from V and 5 bases from J; bases unmatched to any gene: 4. CDR3 sequence reads: CASRGTGRTEAFF. CDR3 sequence (DNA): TGTGCCAGCAGAGGGACAGGGCGAACTGAAGCTTTCTTT.

A few counts support this clone. The chain combines TRBV21-1 with TRBJ1-1; the DNA was not compared with TRBD1, the D call given in the table. TRBV21-1 represents a pseudogene. This CDR3 is built from 15 residues. In nucleotides, the CDR3 is TGTGCCAGCAGCTTGGGCAGGGGGCGTGACACTGAAGCTTTCTTT. This translates into CASSLGRGRDTEAFF.

The J gene is TRBJ1-5, the V gene TRBV6-2 or TRBV6-3; D remains ambiguous. The CDR3 is made up of 18 amino acids. The germline V and J ends were trimmed by 0 bases and 2 bases, with 17 bases remaining between them. CDR1 MNHEY and CDR2 SVGEGT come from the germline V gene. The CDR3: CASSYSRSPMGRNQPQHF. The CDR3, as DNA: TGTGCCAGCAGTTACTCGAGAAGCCCTATGGGCCGCAATCAGCCCCAGCATTTT.

J is TRBJ1-6 and V is TRBV6-2 or TRBV6-3; 9 bases line up with TRBD1. The CDR3 is made up of 13 amino acids. Germline lookup yields CDR1 MNHEY and CDR2 SVGEGT. V shed 5 bases and J 13 bases; nucleotides not matched to a gene: 6. In nucleotides, the CDR3 is TGTGCCAGCAGTGACGGGACAGGGAGGCCCCTCCACTTT. The encoded protein is CASSDGTGRPLHF.

The chain links TRBV19 to TRBJ2-1, with 15 nucleotides matching TRBD2. The CDR3 covers 15 residues. Germline trimming cut 5 bases from V and 8 bases from J; bases unmatched to any gene: 4. CDR1 LNHDA and CDR2 SQIVND come from the germline V gene (reference sequence). CDR3 sequence (DNA): TGTGCCAGTAGTGCGGGACTAGCGGGGGGTTATGAGCAGTTCTTC. Amino acid sequence: CASSAGLAGGYEQFF. The variable domain in full, with the rest retrieved from reference TRBV19 and TRBJ2-1, is DGGITQSPKYLFRKEGQNVTLSCEQNLNHDAMYWYRQDPGQGLRLIYYSQIVNDFQKGDIAEGYSVSREKKESFPLTVTSAQKNPTAFYLCASSAGLAGGYEQFFGPGTRLTVL.

The rearrangement uses TRBV7-6 and TRBJ2-7; TRBD1 matches at 8 bases. After removal of 0 bases from V and 7 bases from J, the junction contained 8 bases not matched to a gene. In germline, CDR1 is SGHVS, CDR2 FNYEAQ. The CDR3 extends over 15 amino acids. CDR3 sequence (DNA): TGTGCCAGCAGCTTAGCCCCCAGGGGGCTGGGGGAGCAGTACTTC. It translates to CASSLAPRGLGEQYF.

The chain uses TRBV9 and TRBJ2-7; the D is unclear. CDR1 and CDR2 from the germline V gene are SGDLS and YYNGEE. Trimming took 3 bases from V and 3 from J, leaving 7 bases between them. The CDR3 runs 12 residues. The CDR3 coding sequence is TGTGCCAGCAGCGATTCCGGCTACGAGCAGTACTTC. This translates into CASSDSGYEQYF.

This clone turned up a few times. The gene calls are TRBV4-1 and TRBJ2-1; a possible D gene is TRBD1 (5 bases). CDR3 length: 14 residues. Trimming took 4 bases from V and 5 from J, leaving 12 bases between them. The germline V gene has CDR1 MGHRA and CDR2 YSYEKL. In DNA form, the CDR3 reads TGCGCCAGCAGCCCTTTGACAGCAAACAATGAGCAGTTCTTC. Amino acid sequence: CASSPLTANNEQFF.

This clone came up a few times. The chain couples TRBV6-6 to TRBJ1-4; 10 bases line up with TRBD1. The CDR3 has 16 residues. CDR1 MNHNY and CDR2 SVGAGI come from the germline V gene (reference sequence). V dropped 2 bases and J dropped 3; count of bases not matched to a gene: 3. Written as DNA, the CDR3 is TGTGCCAGCAGTTACGGGACAGGGGCCCCTAATGAAAAACTGTTTTTT. It encodes CASSYGTGAPNEKLFF.

This clone was counted a single time. The rearrangement joins TRBV19 to TRBJ2-5; perhaps TRBD1 as D (5 bases). Germline assignment: CDR1 LNHDA and CDR2 SQIVND (reference sequence). The CDR3 has 13 amino acids. Trimming stripped 10 bases from V and 5 bases from J, with 17 bases between. The DNA for the CDR3 is TGTGCCACCTCTCGGGCAGGGAAGGAGACCCAGTACTTC. This encodes CATSRAGKETQYF.

This chain joins TRBV21-1 and TRBJ1-1; TRBD1 is taken as the D call from the table, unchecked against the DNA. TRBV21-1 is an annotated pseudogene. The CDR3 runs to 14 residues. The DNA for the CDR3 is TGTGCCAGCACCTGGACAAGGATCAACACTGAAGCTTTCTTT. Amino acid sequence: CASTWTRINTEAFF.

CDR3 nucleotides: TGCGCCAGCAGCTGGACCGCGGGACAGGGTGACTATGGCTACACCTTC. Translation: CASSWTAGQGDYGYTF. V usage is TRBV5-1 and J usage is TRBJ1-2; 9 bases agree with TRBD1. The length of the CDR3 is 16 residues. Germline CDR1 and CDR2: SGHRS and YFSETQ. Germline trimming cut 3 bases from V and 3 bases from J; bases unmatched to any gene: 9. Filled out from reference TRBV5-1 and TRBJ1-2, the complete variable domain reads KAGVTQTPRYLIKTRGQQVTLSCSPISGHRSVSWYQQTPGQGLQFLFEYFSETQRNKGNFPGRFSGRQFSNSRSEMNVSTLELGDSALYLCASSWTAGQGDYGYTFGSGTRLTVV.

V gene TRBV21-1 combines with J gene TRBJ2-5; TRBD1 is the table's D call, not checked against the DNA. TRBV21-1 is classified as a pseudogene. This CDR3 comprises 15 residues. This CDR3 reads CASSSKSILFGTMDF. The CDR3, as DNA: TGTGCCAGCAGCTCAAAGTCTATATTATTCGGGACAATGGACTTC.

This rearrangement joins TRBV11-2 to TRBJ2-7; tentative D call: TRBD2 (5 bases). The V gene's germline CDR1 is SGHAT and CDR2 FQNNGV. Trimming stripped 4 bases from V and 3 bases from J, with 10 bases between. The CDR3 extends over 13 amino acids. The CDR3 protein is CASSSIRGYEQYF. CDR3 DNA: TGTGCCAGCAGCTCAATCCGGGGCTACGAGCAGTACTTC.

V gene TRBV27 combines with J gene TRBJ1-1, with a possible D match to TRBD1 (5 bases). Germline V gene data show CDR1 as MNHEY and CDR2 as SMNVEV (reference sequence). The V end lost 10 bases, the J end lost 0 bases, and 15 bases lay between the germline ends. This CDR3 is built from 14 residues. In DNA, the CDR3 is TGTGCCACCTCGGCCCCGGGGGTGAACACTGAAGCTTTCTTT. Translating it yields CATSAPGVNTEAFF.

The chain joins TRBV19 to TRBJ1-2; TRBD1 matches 12 bases. This CDR3 comprises 16 residues. The germline V gene has CDR1 LNHDA and CDR2 SQIVND (reference sequence). The V and J ends lost 6 bases and 4 bases, in that order; junction bases with no gene match: 9. The CDR3 loop reads CASRRTGTGGGYGYTF. Here the CDR3 DNA reads TGTGCCAGTAGACGTACCGGGACAGGGGGCGGCTATGGCTACACCTTC.

The rearrangement joins TRBV5-6 to TRBJ2-7; TRBD1 agrees at 8 bases. Germline V gene lookup returns CDR1 SGHDT and CDR2 YYEEEE. V shed 4 bases, J shed 6 bases, and the junction held 6 bases outside the gene matches. The CDR3 consists of 13 residues. CDR3 in DNA: TGTGCCAGCAGCGCGCTCACAGGGGGCGAGCAGTACTTC. Amino acids: CASSALTGGEQYF.

The chain carries TRBV7-6 and TRBJ2-5; perhaps D is TRBD1 or TRBD2 (5 bases each). The CDR3 is 15 residues long. Germline V CDR1 and CDR2: SGHVS, FNYEAQ. V lost 5 bases and J lost 2, with 15 bases in between. The CDR3 DNA is TGTGCCAGCAGCGTAGGGGCGGGCACTCAAGAGACCCAGTACTTC. Translation: CASSVGAGTQETQYF.

The genes are TRBV7-2 and TRBJ1-2; D not certain. V gave up 4 bases and J gave up 2 bases, with 8 bases separating them. CDR3 length equals 13 residues. Germline lookup yields CDR1 SGHTA and CDR2 FQGNSA. Here the CDR3 reads CASSSVGNYGYTF. DNA of the CDR3: TGTGCCAGCAGCTCGGTGGGCAACTATGGCTACACCTTC.

This clone has more than one count but fewer than ten. The genes are TRBV18 and TRBJ2-5; 8 bases are a match to TRBD2. Germline values: CDR1 KGHSH, CDR2 LQKENI. V trimming: 0 bases; J trimming: 1 base; junction bases outside the gene matches: 1. CDR3 size: 15 residues. CDR3 DNA sequence: TGTGCCAGCTCACCACCTAGCGGGGTCCAAGAGACCCAGTACTTC. Encoded protein: CASSPPSGVQETQYF.

The chain carries TRBV6-5 and TRBJ2-6; D gene uncertain. CDR1 and CDR2 from the germline V gene are MNHEY and SVGAGI. The V end lost 7 bases, the J end lost 2 bases, and 9 bases lay between the germline ends. The CDR3 runs 14 residues. CDR3 bases: TGTGCCAGCAACTTGACACCTGGGGCCAACGTCCTGACTTTC. It yields the protein CASNLTPGANVLTF.

This clone was seen more than once but under ten times. The rearrangement joins TRBV30 to TRBJ2-7; a weak D match, TRBD1 (7 bases). Germline V gene sequence: CDR1 GTSNPN, CDR2 SVGIG (reference sequence). This CDR3 is 14 amino acids long. Trimming took off 3 bases at V and 3 bases at J, with 15 bases between the two ends. The CDR3 region has the DNA TGTGCCTGGAGCCAGACAGGGAGGCTCTACGAGCAGTACTTC. Protein sequence: CAWSQTGRLYEQYF.

V gene TRBV10-1 combines with J gene TRBJ2-7; tentative D call: TRBD1 (5 bases). The V end was cut by 1 base, the J end by 1 base, with 14 bases between. The CDR3 runs 16 residues. The germline CDR1 and CDR2 sequences are WNHNN and SYGVQD (reference sequence). The CDR3 DNA sequence: TGCGCCAGCAGTGAGTTAAAGGTGGACAAATCCTACGAGCAGTACTTC. Protein sequence: CASSELKVDKSYEQYF.

The chain links TRBV30 to TRBJ2-7; 10 bases are shared with TRBD1. This CDR3 contains 13 residues. Germline V lookup: CDR1 GTSNPN, CDR2 SVGIG (reference sequence). Trimming removed 2 bases from V and 5 bases from J; junction bases left unmatched: 3. The CDR3 DNA reads as TGTGCCTGGAGTAGGGACAGGGGCAACGAGCAGTACTTC. Its protein product is CAWSRDRGNEQYF.

The chain combines TRBV27 with TRBJ1-4; no clear D gene. Trimming left V 3 bases short and J 4 bases short, with 9 bases between. The CDR3 runs 14 residues. The germline V gene encodes CDR1 MNHEY and CDR2 SMNVEV (reference sequence). CDR3: CASSFLHLNEKLFF. CDR3 sequence (DNA): TGTGCCAGCAGTTTCTTACACCTTAATGAAAAACTGTTTTTT.